This TCR beta chain was observed in a study of cytomegalovirus exposure and HLA in healthy donors listed by TCRdb under 2017. About the study as a whole: An earlier analysis of 550 to 700 of the donors reported roughly 270 Gb of sequence data and 100 million to 130 million unique TCR beta sequences from roughly 200 million T cells. An early release that covered 640 HLA-typed donors contained about 300 gigabases of sequencing data and tens of millions of unique TCR sequences. Of the approximately 370 genotyped donors, more than 75% were placed in the genetic ancestry cluster associated with self-reported Caucasian donors. The aim of the study was to test whether cataloging public T cell receptors could identify signatures of past pathogen exposure. The study used immunosequencing to profile the T cell repertoires of 666 subjects and linked those repertoires to cytomegalovirus serostatus. A separate validation cohort of roughly 130 different subjects was used in addition to the 666-subject first cohort. The study combined high-throughput TCR immunosequencing, statistical association of individual TCRs with disease status, and machine learning to predict cytomegalovirus infection status. A later analysis re-examined previously published TCR beta repertoires from just over 650 donors and added high-resolution HLA genotyping to investigate patterns of TCR occurrence. In the later analysis, no new phenotypic data were used to find candidate immune exposures; instead, reliance was placed on TCR beta sequences and their occurrence across donors. In an earlier analysis of 587 of the donors, high-throughput TCR beta sequencing was used to judge whether each TCR beta V gene segment behaved as functional or pseudogenic. Donor age, sex, ethnicity and CMV serostatus were compiled together with the repertoire data. In a later genetic analysis, genome-wide SNP genotypes for 398 of the 666 donors were used, and that subset was treated as a discovery cohort. All discovery cohort repertoires had been generated on a single sequencing platform. HLA typing covered class I and class II loci at four-digit resolution. Typing coverage differed by locus: A, B, C, DRB1 and DQB1 were typed in about 620-630 donors, DQA1 in 500 to 550, DPA1 in 600 to 610, and DPB1 in just under 480. Five DR-DQ haplotypes were handled as single units for association and clustering, since linkage in the cohort was strong. Across approximately 420 genotyped donors of the cohort, an average of approximately 200,000 unique TCR beta nucleotide sequences per donor were sequenced, and approximately 17% of those sequences were non-productive.

Libraries were built with the immunoSEQ multiplex PCR assay. For the multiplex PCR, a mixture combining 60 forward primers for TCR Vbeta segments and 13 reverse primers for TCR Jbeta segments was used. The CDR3 region of rearranged TCR beta genes was amplified from genomic DNA with a multiplex PCR assay. Amplified TCR beta libraries were sequenced as 87-base-pair reads on the Illumina HiSeq System. The original pipeline was this. A later analysis counted approximately 74 million unique TCR beta chains across the 500 to 850 repertoires, and some 12 million of these chains were shared by at least two donors. A nearest-neighbor algorithm error-corrected the raw reads and collapsed the reads into unique sequences, merging closely related sequences to remove PCR and sequencing errors. To assign V, D and J gene segments, CDR3 sequences were aligned to IMGT reference sequences. For a sequence to be retained, a match of at least six nucleotides to both a V gene segment and a J gene segment was required. A rearrangement counted as productive if the CDR3 had no stop codons and remained in frame with V and J, and every other rearrangement counted as non-productive. CDR3 was defined by IMGT convention, running from the second conserved V-encoded cysteine to the conserved J-encoded phenylalanine. The earlier analysis of 550 to 650 of the donors excluded any sequence lacking an unambiguous match to a single V gene segment. In an earlier analysis of several hundred of the donors, a V segment was called functional when productive rearrangements were above 56.7%, and segregating when the standard deviation between donors exceeded 5%. A statistical classification framework was built to diagnose cytomegalovirus status from the catalog of TCR beta chain sequences. In a later analysis, V and J genes were assigned by comparing TCR nucleotide sequences against IMGT/GENE-DB human TR gene sequences. Using the TCRdist pipeline, a later analysis assigned CDR3 sequences along with most-parsimonious VDJ recombination scenarios. In a later analysis, each TCR beta chain was defined by its CDR3 amino acid sequence together with its V-gene family, and reads without a unique V-gene family were excluded. To address suspected cross-contamination and a sequencing artifact, a later analysis removed roughly 640 highly shared, low-generation-probability nucleotide sequences. In a later analysis, a clonal expansion index for each public chain was calculated from normalized within-repertoire ranks of inferred template counts. Generation probabilities in a later analysis came from a VDJ recombination model fitted to out-of-frame rearrangements, and those results were checked against IGoR. In a later analysis, hypergeometric tests were used to score TCR-TCR, TCR-HLA and TCR-CMV co-occurrence, with a repertoire-size bias correction applied to TCR pairs. A later analysis estimated false discovery rates by permuting HLA or CMV assignments 20 times. A later analysis grouped co-occurring TCRs with DBSCAN, adding TCRdist sequence similarity when clustering within HLA-allele-positive subsets. Repertoires with fewer than 30,000 or more than 120,000 public chains were left out of co-occurrence clustering, as were about five repertoires with anomalous nucleotide sharing. TCRdb holds this immuneACCESS table with in-frame rearrangements only. Some clones are missing; in checked studies, unresolved V genes explain under half, and the rest has no known cause. Clone size and the V and J calls come from that table; the DNA yielded D and trimming. Here the sample has around 99,000 clones; roughly 82% occur a single time. Together, the top ten hold roughly 2.5% of the sample.

Trimming accounts for 8 bases at V and 13 bases at J, while the number of junction bases matched to no gene is 10. CDR1 and CDR2, per the germline V gene (reference sequence), are LNHNV and YYDKDF. From cysteine to phenylalanine, the CDR3 is 13 amino acids long. The retained sequence is limited to the CDR3, 39 bases, with the frame set at the first base. The cohort comprised 666 healthy bone marrow donors. All cohort members were sampled while nominally healthy, although unrecorded immune exposures were likely present. The donor was CMV seropositive and belonged to the group of more than 250 seropositive cohort members. Every donor gave a peripheral blood sample, and the peripheral blood mononuclear cells from that sample were used for TCR beta sequencing. Genomic DNA extraction from the blood cell samples was performed with the Qiagen DNeasy Blood Extraction Kit. Comments on this clone: Its specific antigen is unknown. Per-base qualities were not stored, and no clone one base away is much larger.

General findings and caveats noted by the study authors: A later analysis found that TCR association rates varied across HLA loci, with DRB1 alleles showing the most associated TCRs and HLA-C alleles the fewest. A total of 150 to 200 TCR beta chains were listed by the study as associated with cytomegalovirus. In a later genetic analysis, a missense DCLRE1C variant was associated with V-gene and J-gene trimming of TCR beta chains, and the association was replicated in an independent cohort. A later genetic analysis reported fewer N-insertions in productive TCRs among donors in an Asian-associated ancestry cluster than the roughly 670-donor mean. Immune exposure information for the cohort was limited to CMV serostatus. The earlier analysis of about 600 of the donors excluded fewer than 20 rarely observed V segments, including chromosome 9 orphons, because counts were too low. In this cohort, only TCR beta chains were sequenced, and detectable features were limited by the absence of alpha or paired-chain data. Specific HLA alleles were associated with 15,000 to 20,000 TCR beta sequences at a false discovery rate of 0.05 in a later analysis. A cluster of highly shared sequence variants was judged likely to be a technical artifact of the sequencing pipeline. In vitro tests confirmed that a few of the cytomegalovirus-associated TCR beta chains recognize cytomegalovirus antigens. Across donors, most TCR sequences were observed very rarely, whereas some public TCRs were present in many individuals. Correlated functional status among segregating V segments might be attributable to linkage disequilibrium, but an unknown experimental factor could not be ruled out. The classifier was reported to diagnose cytomegalovirus status with high specificity and sensitivity in both the original and validation cohorts. Most CMV-associated TCR beta chains appeared to be HLA-restricted in a later analysis, and the HLA associations seemed to be driven largely by CMV exposure. Because some donors lacked HLA typing at each locus, the association tests relied only on the typed subset. In an earlier analysis of over 550 of the donors, most TCR beta V segments were observed in productive rearrangements about 90% or about 30% of the time, broadly matching IMGT annotations. It was suggested by the authors that the approach could potentially be generalized to other disease states and immunological phenotypes. Presence/absence analyses assumed roughly uniform sequencing depth across donors, an assumption that may not hold. In a later analysis, HLA-associated TCR beta chains showed more clonal expansion and lower generation probabilities than non-associated chains that were equally common. Some IMGT-functional V segments, including TRBV6-2 and TRBV6-3, could not be told apart with the 87-base-pair reads, so those segments were excluded. A later analysis reported that several top co-occurrence clusters appeared linked to parvovirus B19, influenza, CMV and Epstein-Barr virus. When HLA alleles, especially DR and DQ, strongly co-occurred, TCR associations were difficult to assign to individual alleles. A further reported finding was that TCR beta sequences accurately predicted the HLA-A and HLA-B alleles for most subjects in the first cohort.

Recombination linked TRBV15 to TRBJ1-4, with TRBD1 identical over 10 junction bases. This receptor was identified in a man in his thirties or forties in good health and CMV-seropositive. Sequenced material: PBMCs. The nucleotide sequence reads TGTGCCACCGGGACAGGGGAACCGTCTGGACTGTTTTTT. This gives the protein CATGTGEPSGLFF. Outside the CDR3, residues come from the reference TRBV15 and TRBJ1-4 proteins, so the full variable domain is: DAMVIQNPRYQVTQFGKPVTLSCSQTLNHNVMYWYQQKSSQAPKLLFHYYDKDFNNEADTPDNFQSRRPNTSFCFLDIRSPGLGDTAMYLCATGTGEPSGLFFGSGTQLSVL.